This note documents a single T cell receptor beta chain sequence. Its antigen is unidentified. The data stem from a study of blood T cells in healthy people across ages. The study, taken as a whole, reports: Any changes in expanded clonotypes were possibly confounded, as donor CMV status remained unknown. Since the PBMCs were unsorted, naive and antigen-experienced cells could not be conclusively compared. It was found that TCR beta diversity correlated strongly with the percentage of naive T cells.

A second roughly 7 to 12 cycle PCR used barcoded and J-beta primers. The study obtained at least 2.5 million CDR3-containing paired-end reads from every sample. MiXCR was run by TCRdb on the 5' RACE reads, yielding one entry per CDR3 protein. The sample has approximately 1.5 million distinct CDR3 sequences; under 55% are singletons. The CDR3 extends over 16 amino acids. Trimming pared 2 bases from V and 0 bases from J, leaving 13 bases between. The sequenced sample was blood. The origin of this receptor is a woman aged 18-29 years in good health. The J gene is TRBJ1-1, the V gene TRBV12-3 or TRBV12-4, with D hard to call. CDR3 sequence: CASSLTPLGVNTEAFF. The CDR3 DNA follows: TGTGCCAGCAGTTTAACCCCCCTTGGGGTGAACACTGAAGCTTTCTTT.